Shown below are 3 T cell receptor beta chains from a single sample sequenced in a study of identical twins. Using its own MiXCR run on the 5' RACE reads, TCRdb lists one record per CDR3 protein. The sample includes hundreds of thousands of distinct CDR3 sequences, 9.4% of them seen just once. Material: memory (CD45RO+) T cells sorted from blood. All receptors derive from a woman under 30 in good health.

Worth noting for this clonotype: The junction departs from the called germline gene at one end, perhaps through a read error. This sequence joins TRBV12-3 or TRBV12-4 and TRBJ2-3; 9 positions match TRBD2. The CDR3 is 15 residues long. CDR3 in DNA: TGTGCCAGCAGTTTGATGGGGACTAGCACCGATACGCAGTATTTT. It encodes CASSLMGTSTDTQYF.

At least ten counts were recorded for this clonotype. V usage is TRBV5-1 and J usage is TRBJ2-3; D is unclear. This CDR3 contains 13 residues. The V end lost 4 bases, the J end lost 3 bases, and 9 bases lay between the germline ends. Germline CDR1 is SGHRS and CDR2 is YFSETQ. The CDR3 nucleotides read TGCGCCAGCAGCCCATTTTCTACAGATACGCAGTATTTT. Amino acids: CASSPFSTDTQYF.

V usage is TRBV20-1 and J usage is TRBJ2-3; D gene unclear. V was pared by 6 bases and J by 6 bases, with 7 bases between. CDR1 and CDR2 from the germline V gene are DFQATT and SNEGSKA (reference sequence). This CDR3 is 10 amino acids long. CDR3 protein: CSALPDTQYF. The CDR3 coding sequence is TGCAGTGCACTCCCGGATACGCAGTATTTT.